This TCR beta chain was captured by sequencing in a study of a mutant IDH1 vaccine in newly diagnosed glioma. As regards this clone: Its antigen remains unidentified.

Study outcomes and limitations: Whatever changes occurred in top peripheral T cell clonotypes seemed unrelated to pseudoprogression.

Clones were sequenced by immunoSEQ multiplex PCR, and TCRdb holds only the in-frame ones, with some missing. The table has about 55,000 clones, 80% seen once. The time point denotes: week 23, last vaccination. In every dose of vaccine, 300 ug of mutant IDH1 20-mer peptide was given alongside topical imiquimod. The CDR3 runs to 18 residues. The V and J ends lost 3 bases and 2 bases, in that order; junction bases with no gene match: 9. CDR1 is SGHNT and CDR2 is YYREEE in the germline V gene (reference sequence). The TCR was taken from a man in his forties or fifties with glioma. The specimen was PBMCs, collected from a glioma patient whose treatment included an IDH1 peptide vaccine. This chain joins TRBV5-4 and TRBJ2-5; 14 bases fit TRBD2. The CDR3 DNA sequence: TGTGCCAGCAGCTCCGGACTAGCGGGGGGTGCGGCTCAAGAGACCCAGTACTTC. Its protein product is CASSSGLAGGAAQETQYF.